What follows are 13 T cell receptor beta chains derived from one specimen sequenced in a study of blood T cell repertoires in COVID-19. The data were produced by immunoSEQ multiplex PCR, yet TCRdb's version contains in-frame clones alone and is incomplete. Here the sample spans 250,000 to 350,000 clones, more than 75% being singletons. Sequencing was carried out using peripheral blood. These receptors all come from a woman aged 45-65 years with acute or convalescent COVID-19.

CDR3 nucleotide sequence: TGTGCCAGCAAGACAGGTCACCGCTACGAGCAGTACTTC. Translation: CASKTGHRYEQYF. The V and J genes are TRBV6-5 and TRBJ2-7; TRBD1 is a possible D gene (6 bases). V dropped 7 bases and J dropped 3 bases, with 13 bases sitting between them. The germline V gene has CDR1 MNHEY and CDR2 SVGAGI. There are 13 residues in the CDR3.

CDR3 DNA: TGTGCCAGCAGCCAAGAAAAAGGGGGCAGGCCGAGCTCCTACGAGCAGTACTTC. Translating it yields CASSQEKGGRPSSYEQYF. This chain uses TRBV3-1 (or the pseudogene TRBV3-2) with TRBJ2-7; 7 bases line up with TRBD1. The trim removed 0 bases at V and 0 bases at J, leaving 11 bases unmatched. Germline loops: CDR1 LGHDT, CDR2 YNNKEL (reference sequence). The CDR3 is made up of 18 amino acids.

The V gene is TRBV5-1, the J gene TRBJ2-1; 8 bases agree with TRBD1. The junction had 11 bases not matched to a gene; V was cut back by 5 bases and J by 4 bases. Per the germline V gene, CDR1 is SGHRS and CDR2 is YFSETQ. The CDR3 extends over 16 amino acids. CDR3 nucleotides: TGCGCCAGCAGACCACCGACAGGGGAAAAGTACAATGAGCAGTTCTTC. Its protein product is CASRPPTGEKYNEQFF.

The rearrangement uses TRBV23-1 and TRBJ1-2; 8 bases align to TRBD1. TRBV23-1 is identified as an open reading frame with a role that is uncertain. V shed 3 bases, J shed 7 bases, and the junction held 16 bases outside the gene matches. The CDR3 extends over 17 amino acids. CDR3 residues: CASSQKLPADRVGGYTF. The CDR3 DNA is TGCGCCAGCAGTCAGAAATTGCCGGCGGACAGGGTCGGTGGCTACACCTTC.

The chain joins TRBV7-9 to TRBJ1-4; TRBD1 agrees at 11 bases. Germline V gene sequence: CDR1 SEHNR, CDR2 FQNEAQ (reference sequence). The V gene end was trimmed by 5 bases and the J gene end by 7 bases; junction bases not matched to a gene: 6. This CDR3 spans 15 amino acids. CDR3: CASSGRTGGGEKLFF. CDR3 DNA sequence: TGTGCCAGCAGCGGGCGGACAGGGGGCGGTGAAAAACTGTTTTTT.

This chain links TRBV6-6 with TRBJ1-4; 8 nucleotides align to TRBD1. This CDR3 is built from 16 residues. CDR1 and CDR2 from the germline V gene are MNHNY and SVGAGI (reference sequence). The V segment lost 2 bases and the J segment 5 bases; nucleotides outside the gene matches: 7. The CDR3 region is CASSYPLQGANEKLFF. In nucleotides, the CDR3 is TGTGCCAGCAGTTACCCCCTTCAGGGGGCAAATGAAAAACTGTTTTTT.

The chain has TRBV7-2 and TRBJ2-3; D remains unclear. CDR3 length: 17 amino acids. Trimming removed 5 bases from V and 0 bases from J, with 18 bases in between. The germline CDR1 and CDR2 sequences are SGHTA and FQGNSA. CDR3 loop: CASSLLQAFSSTDTQYF. CDR3 DNA sequence: TGTGCCAGCAGCCTCCTCCAAGCATTCTCTAGCACAGATACGCAGTATTTT. Drawing the rest from reference TRBV7-2 and TRBJ2-3, the complete variable domain is GAGVSQSPSNKVTEKGKDVELRCDPISGHTALYWYRQSLGQGLEFLIYFQGNSAPDKSGLPSDRFSAERTGGSVSTLTIQRTQQEDSAVYLCASSLLQAFSSTDTQYFGPGTRLTVL.

This clone showed up just once. This chain joins TRBV10-3 and TRBJ2-7; TRBD2 aligns across 8 bases. CDR1 and CDR2 (germline): ENHRY, SYGVKD. CDR3 length: 16 amino acids. Trimming removed 6 bases from V and 0 bases from J; junction bases left unmatched: 10. CDR3 nucleotides: TGTGCCATCAGCGGGGATTCACTAGCGGACTCCTACGAGCAGTACTTC. Its protein is CAISGDSLADSYEQYF.

This chain joins TRBV27 and TRBJ2-7; D perhaps matches TRBD1 (6 bases). The CDR3 is 15 residues long. The germline gives CDR1 MNHEY, CDR2 SMNVEV (reference sequence). The V and J ends lost 7 bases and 4 bases respectively, with 20 bases between them. The CDR3 loop reads CASNTLGRRGYEQYF. In nucleotides, the CDR3 is TGTGCCAGCAACACTCTTGGGCGCAGGGGTTACGAGCAGTACTTC.

CDR3: CASSPGQGYNEQFF. The DNA for the CDR3 is TGCGCCAGCAGCCCGGGACAGGGATACAATGAGCAGTTCTTC. V usage is TRBV5-1 and J usage is TRBJ2-1, with 9 bases lining up with TRBD1. Per the germline V gene, CDR1 is SGHRS and CDR2 is YFSETQ. V was clipped by 4 bases and J by 4 bases; unmatched bases: 3. This CDR3 comprises 14 residues.

CDR3 protein: CASSDHDRGDEELFF. CDR3 sequence (DNA): TGTGCCAGCAGTGACCATGACAGGGGGGACGAGGAGCTGTTTTTT. The V and J genes are TRBV6-4 and TRBJ2-2; 9 bases fit TRBD1. J gave up 10 bases and V 2 bases, and 8 bases lay outside the gene matches. CDR3 length: 15 residues. CDR1 is MRHNA, CDR2 SNTAGT, per germline.

This clone was observed a handful of times. The chain is built from TRBV11-2 and TRBJ2-3; tentative D call: TRBD1 (5 bases). V dropped 3 bases and J dropped 3 bases, with 19 bases sitting between them. Germline CDR1 is SGHAT and CDR2 is FQNNGV. The CDR3 is 17 residues long. CDR3 in amino acids: CASSFAGNALGTDTQYF. The CDR3 nucleotides are TGTGCCAGCAGCTTTGCAGGGAATGCATTAGGGACAGATACGCAGTATTTT.

This clone was detected once. This chain joins TRBV29-1 and TRBJ2-1, with 14 bases identical to TRBD2. Trimming took 2 bases from V and 4 from J; bases not matched to a gene: 16. The CDR3 spans 20 residues. Germline V CDR1 and CDR2: SQVTM, ANQGSEA. CDR3 in amino acids: CSVEWTSLPTSGREYNEQFF. The CDR3 nucleotides are TGCAGCGTTGAATGGACCTCCCTTCCGACTAGCGGGAGGGAGTACAATGAGCAGTTCTTC.